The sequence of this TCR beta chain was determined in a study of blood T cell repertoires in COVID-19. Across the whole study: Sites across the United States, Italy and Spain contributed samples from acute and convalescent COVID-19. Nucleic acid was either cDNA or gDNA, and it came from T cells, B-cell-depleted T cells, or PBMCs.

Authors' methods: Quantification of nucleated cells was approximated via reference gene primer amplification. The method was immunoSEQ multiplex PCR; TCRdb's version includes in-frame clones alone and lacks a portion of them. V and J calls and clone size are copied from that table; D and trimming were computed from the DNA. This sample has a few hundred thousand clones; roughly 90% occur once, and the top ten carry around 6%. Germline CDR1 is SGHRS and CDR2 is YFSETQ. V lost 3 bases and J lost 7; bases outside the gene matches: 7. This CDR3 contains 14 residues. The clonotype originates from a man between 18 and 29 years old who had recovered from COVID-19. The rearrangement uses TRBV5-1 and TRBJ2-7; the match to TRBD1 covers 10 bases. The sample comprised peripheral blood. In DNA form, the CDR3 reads TGCGCCAGCAGCTCGGGACAGGGGCCTTGGGAGCAGTACTTC. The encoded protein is CASSSGQGPWEQYF.